This T cell receptor (beta chain) originates from a study of OX40 agonist ivuxolimab in advanced cancers. On the study more broadly: Prior anti-PD-1, anti-PD-L1 or anti-CTLA-4 therapy was allowed; roughly 40% had some.

Assay used: immunoSEQ multiplex PCR; TCRdb lists only in-frame clones, some missing. Among some 44,000 clones listed, approximately 83% were seen once. Comments on this clone: Its target is not known.

Findings of the study overall: At 0.1 to 3.0 mg/kg, CD4+ and CD8+ blood T cells expanded clonally by week 6.

Material: CD4+ or CD8+ T cells sorted from blood, obtained in a trial of the OX40 agonist ivuxolimab. This TCR came from an adult with an advanced solid tumor such as melanoma, head and neck, liver or kidney cancer.

For the CDR3, the DNA is TGTGCCAGCAGCTCCTCCGGGGGGGTCAATGAGCAGTTCTTC. The encoded protein is CASSSSGGVNEQFF. The chain recombines TRBV5-5 with TRBJ2-1, with 8 bases aligning to TRBD2. This CDR3 is 14 amino acids long. Germline trimming cut 3 bases from V and 6 bases from J; bases unmatched to any gene: 5. CDR1 SGHKS and CDR2 YYEKEE come from the germline V gene (reference sequence).